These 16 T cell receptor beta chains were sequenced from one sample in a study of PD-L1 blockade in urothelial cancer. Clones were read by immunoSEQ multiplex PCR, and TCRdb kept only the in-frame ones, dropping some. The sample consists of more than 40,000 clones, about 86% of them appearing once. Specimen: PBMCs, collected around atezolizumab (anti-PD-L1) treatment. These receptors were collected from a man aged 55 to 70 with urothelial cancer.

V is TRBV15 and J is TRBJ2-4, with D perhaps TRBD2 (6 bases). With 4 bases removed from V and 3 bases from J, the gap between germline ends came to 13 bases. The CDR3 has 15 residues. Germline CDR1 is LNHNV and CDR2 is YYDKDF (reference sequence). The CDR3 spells CATSTTGAGKNIQYF. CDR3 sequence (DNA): TGTGCCACCAGCACAACGGGAGCGGGCAAAAACATTCAGTACTTC. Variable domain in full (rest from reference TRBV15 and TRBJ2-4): DAMVIQNPRYQVTQFGKPVTLSCSQTLNHNVMYWYQQKSSQAPKLLFHYYDKDFNNEADTPDNFQSRRPNTSFCFLDIRSPGLGDTAMYLCATSTTGAGKNIQYFGAGTRLSVL.

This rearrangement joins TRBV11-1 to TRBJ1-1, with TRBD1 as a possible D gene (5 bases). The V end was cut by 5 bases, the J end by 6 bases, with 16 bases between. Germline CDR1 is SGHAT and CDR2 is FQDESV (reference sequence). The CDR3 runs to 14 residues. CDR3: CASSTSDSVAEAFF. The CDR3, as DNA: TGTGCCAGCAGCACGAGTGACAGCGTCGCTGAAGCTTTCTTT.

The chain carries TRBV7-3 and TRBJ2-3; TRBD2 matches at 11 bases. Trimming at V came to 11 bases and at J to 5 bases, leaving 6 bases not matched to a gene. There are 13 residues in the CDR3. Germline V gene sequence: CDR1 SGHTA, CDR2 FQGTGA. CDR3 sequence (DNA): TGTGCCGGACTAGCGGGTAAAGGAGATACGCAGTATTTT. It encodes CAGLAGKGDTQYF.

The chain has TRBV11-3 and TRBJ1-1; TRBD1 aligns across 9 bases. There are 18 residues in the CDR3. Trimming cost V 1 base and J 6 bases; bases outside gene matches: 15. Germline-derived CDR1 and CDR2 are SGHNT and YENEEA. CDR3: CASSLAISVNRGLAEAFF. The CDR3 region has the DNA TGTGCCAGCAGCTTAGCCATTTCCGTAAACAGGGGGCTCGCTGAAGCTTTCTTT.

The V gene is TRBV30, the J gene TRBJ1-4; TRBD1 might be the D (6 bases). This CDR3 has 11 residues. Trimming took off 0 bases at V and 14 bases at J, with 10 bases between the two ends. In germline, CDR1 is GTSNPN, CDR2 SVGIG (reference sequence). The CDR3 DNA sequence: TGTGCCTGGAGTGTGGGGGGGGCCCTGTTTTTT. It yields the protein CAWSVGGALFF.

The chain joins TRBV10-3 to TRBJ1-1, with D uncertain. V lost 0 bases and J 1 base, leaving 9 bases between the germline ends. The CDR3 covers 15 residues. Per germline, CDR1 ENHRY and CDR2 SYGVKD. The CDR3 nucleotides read TGTGCCATCAGTGAGTCCTGGGCCGGGAACACTGAAGCTTTCTTT. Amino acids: CAISESWAGNTEAFF.

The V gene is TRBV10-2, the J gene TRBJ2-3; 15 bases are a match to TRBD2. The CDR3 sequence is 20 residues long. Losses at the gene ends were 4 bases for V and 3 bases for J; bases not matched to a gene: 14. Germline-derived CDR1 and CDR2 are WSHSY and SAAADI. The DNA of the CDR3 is TGCGCCAGCAGTGCATCCGGGACTAGCGGGAGGCCACTAGCGACAGATACGCAGTATTTT. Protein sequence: CASSASGTSGRPLATDTQYF.

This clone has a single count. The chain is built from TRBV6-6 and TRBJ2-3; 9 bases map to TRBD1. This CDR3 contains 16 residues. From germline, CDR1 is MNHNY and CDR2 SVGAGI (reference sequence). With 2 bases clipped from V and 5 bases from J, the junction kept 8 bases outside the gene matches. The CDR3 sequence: CASSYRGQGFQDTQYF. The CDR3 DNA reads TGTGCCAGCAGTTACCGCGGACAGGGGTTTCAAGATACGCAGTATTTT.

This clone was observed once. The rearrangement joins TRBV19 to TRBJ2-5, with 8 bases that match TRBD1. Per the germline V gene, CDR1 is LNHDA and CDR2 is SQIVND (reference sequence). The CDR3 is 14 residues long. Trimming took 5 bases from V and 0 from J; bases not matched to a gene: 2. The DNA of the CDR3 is TGTGCCAGTAGTCTACAGGGGGACCAAGAGACCCAGTACTTC. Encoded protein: CASSLQGDQETQYF.

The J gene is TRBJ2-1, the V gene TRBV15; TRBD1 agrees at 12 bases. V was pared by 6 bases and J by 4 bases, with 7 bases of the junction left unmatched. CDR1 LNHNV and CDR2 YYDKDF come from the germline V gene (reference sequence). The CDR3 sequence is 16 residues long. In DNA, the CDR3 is TGTGCCACCAGGCCCCTGGGACAGGGGGCTTACAATGAGCAGTTCTTC. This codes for CATRPLGQGAYNEQFF.

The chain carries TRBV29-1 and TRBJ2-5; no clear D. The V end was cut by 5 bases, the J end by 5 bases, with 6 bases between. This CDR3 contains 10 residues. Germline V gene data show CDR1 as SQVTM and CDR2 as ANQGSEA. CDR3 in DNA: TGCAGCGTTACTTGGGAGACCCAGTACTTC. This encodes CSVTWETQYF.

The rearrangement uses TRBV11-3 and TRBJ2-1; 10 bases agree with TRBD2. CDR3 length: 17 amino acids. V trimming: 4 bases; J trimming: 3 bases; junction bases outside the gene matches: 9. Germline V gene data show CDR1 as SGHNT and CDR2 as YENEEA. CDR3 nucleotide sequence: TGTGCCAGCAGCTCGGCATGGGCTAGCGGGAGCTACAATGAGCAGTTCTTC. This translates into CASSSAWASGSYNEQFF.

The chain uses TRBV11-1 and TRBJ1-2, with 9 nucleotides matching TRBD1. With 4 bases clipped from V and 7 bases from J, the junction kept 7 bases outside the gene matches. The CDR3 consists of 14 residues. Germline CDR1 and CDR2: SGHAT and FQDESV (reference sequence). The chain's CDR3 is CASSSPTGGAGYTF. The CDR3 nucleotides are TGTGCCAGCAGCTCCCCGACAGGGGGGGCTGGCTACACCTTC.

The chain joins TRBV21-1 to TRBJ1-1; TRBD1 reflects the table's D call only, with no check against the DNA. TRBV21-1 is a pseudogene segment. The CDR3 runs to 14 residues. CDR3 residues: CASRRDRTNTEAFF. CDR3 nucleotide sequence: TGTGCCAGCAGAAGGGACAGGACGAACACTGAAGCTTTCTTT.

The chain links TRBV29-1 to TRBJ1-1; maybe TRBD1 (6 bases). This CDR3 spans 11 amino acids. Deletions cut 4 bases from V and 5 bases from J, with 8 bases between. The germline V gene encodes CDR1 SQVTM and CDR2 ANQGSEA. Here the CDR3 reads CSVAGATEAFF. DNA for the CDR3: TGCAGCGTTGCAGGGGCGACTGAAGCTTTCTTT.

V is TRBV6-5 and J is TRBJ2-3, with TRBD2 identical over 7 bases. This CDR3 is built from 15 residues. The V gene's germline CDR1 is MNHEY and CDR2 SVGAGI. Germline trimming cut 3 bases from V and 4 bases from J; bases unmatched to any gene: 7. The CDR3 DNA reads TGTGCCAGCAGTTATGAGAGCGGGGCTGCAGATACGCAGTATTTT. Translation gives CASSYESGAADTQYF.